This TCR beta chain emerged from a study of T cells after posttransplantation cyclophosphamide. The assay was immunoSEQ multiplex PCR, and TCRdb's table has in-frame clones only and misses some. The sample lists about 32,000 clones, around 90% seen once, with about 15% in the top ten. Trimming left V 8 bases short and J 0 bases short, with 10 bases between. This CDR3 comprises 13 residues. The germline V gene encodes CDR1 LGHNA and CDR2 YSLEER. The chain couples TRBV4-3 to TRBJ1-1; D call uncertain. The clonotype comes from a woman in her thirties or forties with a blood cancer, CMV-positive, and with a related stem cell donor. Sequencing was performed on PBMCs. The CDR3 sequence: CASSPGLNTEAFF. In DNA form, the CDR3 reads TGCGCCAGCTCCCCGGGTTTGAACACTGAAGCTTTCTTT.